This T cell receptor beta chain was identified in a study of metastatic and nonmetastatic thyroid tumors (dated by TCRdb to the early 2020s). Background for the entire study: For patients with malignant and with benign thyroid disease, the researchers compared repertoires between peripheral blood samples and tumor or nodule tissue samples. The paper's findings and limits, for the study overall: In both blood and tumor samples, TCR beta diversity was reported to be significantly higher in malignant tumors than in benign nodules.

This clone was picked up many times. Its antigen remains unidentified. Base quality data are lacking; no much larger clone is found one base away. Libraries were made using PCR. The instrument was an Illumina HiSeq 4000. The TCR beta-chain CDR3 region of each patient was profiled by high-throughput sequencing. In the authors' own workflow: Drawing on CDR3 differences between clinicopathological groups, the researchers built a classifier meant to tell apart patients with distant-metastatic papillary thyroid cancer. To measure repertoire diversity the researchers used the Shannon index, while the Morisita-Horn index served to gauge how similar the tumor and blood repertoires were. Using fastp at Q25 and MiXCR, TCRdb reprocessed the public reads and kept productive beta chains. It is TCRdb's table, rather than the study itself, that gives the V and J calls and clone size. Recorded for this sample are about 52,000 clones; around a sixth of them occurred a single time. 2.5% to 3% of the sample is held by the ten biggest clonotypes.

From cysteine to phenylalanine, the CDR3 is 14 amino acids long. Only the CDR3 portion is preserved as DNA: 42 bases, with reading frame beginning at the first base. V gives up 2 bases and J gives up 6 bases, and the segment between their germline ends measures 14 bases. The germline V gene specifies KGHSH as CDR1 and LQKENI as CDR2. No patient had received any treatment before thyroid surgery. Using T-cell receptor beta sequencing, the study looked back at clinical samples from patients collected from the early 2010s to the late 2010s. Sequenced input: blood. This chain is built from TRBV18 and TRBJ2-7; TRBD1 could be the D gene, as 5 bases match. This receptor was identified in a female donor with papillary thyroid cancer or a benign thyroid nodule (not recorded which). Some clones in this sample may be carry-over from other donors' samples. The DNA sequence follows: TGTGCCAGCTCACCAACAGGACGGAACCCCGAGCAGTACTTC. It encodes CASSPTGRNPEQYF.